The 6 T cell receptor beta chains below all came from one sample that was sequenced in a study of T-cell reconstitution after alpha-beta-depleted transplantation in children. A TCRbeta library incorporating unique molecular identifiers was prepared. A single record per CDR3 protein comes from TCRdb applying MiXCR to the PCR reads. The sample yields fewer than 25,000 distinct CDR3 sequences, roughly a tenth seen once. The material sequenced was PBMCs from the stem cell graft donor, taken from the stem cell graft. Source of these receptors: a human donor who donated a stem cell graft to a child with chronic granulomatous disease.

This clonotype came up a few times. A read error may explain this, as a much larger clone is one base away. CDR3 nucleotides: TGTGCCTGCAGCTTAATGGGGCTAGCGGGGGGGCCACGGGAGCTGTTTTTT. This translates into CACSLMGLAGGPRELFF. The rearrangement joins TRBV7-3 to TRBJ2-2; 12 nucleotides line up with TRBD2. CDR3 length equals 17 residues. Germline CDR1 is SGHTA and CDR2 is FQGTGA.

There are many counts of this clonotype. V is TRBV6-5 and J is TRBJ2-4, with TRBD1 identical over 7 bases. Germline loops: CDR1 MNHEY, CDR2 SVGAGI. V trimming: 6 bases; J trimming: 0 bases; junction bases outside the gene matches: 8. This CDR3 is built from 16 residues. Written as DNA, the CDR3 is TGTGCCAGCAGCCTTGGACAGGAGCTAGCCAAAAACATTCAGTACTTC. Protein: CASSLGQELAKNIQYF.

This clonotype was recorded many times. This chain links TRBV7-3 with TRBJ2-3; the D is unclear. The CDR3 consists of 12 residues. In germline, CDR1 is SGHTA, CDR2 FQGTGA. Trimming stripped 5 bases from V and 5 bases from J, with 8 bases between. CDR3 sequence reads: CASSPPGDTQYF. The CDR3 bases are TGTGCCAGCAGCCCTCCGGGAGATACGCAGTATTTT.

V usage is TRBV27 and J usage is TRBJ2-1; D is uncertain. CDR1 is MNHEY, CDR2 SMNVEV, per germline (reference sequence). V dropped 5 bases and J dropped 1 base, with 12 bases sitting between them. This CDR3 is 15 amino acids long. The CDR3 DNA reads TGTGCCAGCAGTCCCGAGCTCAGATCCTACAATGAGCAGTTCTTC. Its protein product is CASSPELRSYNEQFF.

The sample holds many counts of this clonotype. The chain uses TRBV6-2 or TRBV6-3 and TRBJ1-3; D remains ambiguous. The CDR3 is 14 amino acids. Germline V CDR1 and CDR2: MNHEY, SVGEGT. Between the trimmed V and J ends, which lost 6 bases and 4 bases, there was a span of 13 bases. CDR3 region: CASRRDLTGNTIYF. The CDR3 region has the DNA TGTGCCAGCAGACGCGACCTGACCGGAAACACCATATATTTT.

There are many counts of this clonotype. V usage is TRBV6-1 and J usage is TRBJ1-1, with a possible D match to TRBD1 (6 bases). Trimming took 0 bases from V and 0 from J, leaving 8 bases between them. This CDR3 contains 15 residues. The germline V gene encodes CDR1 MNHNS and CDR2 SASEGT. CDR3 amino acids: CASSEAAGVNTEAFF. The DNA of the CDR3 is TGTGCCAGCAGTGAAGCGGCAGGGGTGAACACTGAAGCTTTCTTT.